The next 4 T cell receptor beta chains were all read from a single sample in a study of identical twins. TCRdb called the 5' RACE reads again in MiXCR, with one record for every CDR3 protein. This table holds hundreds of thousands of distinct CDR3 sequences, about 9.4% found once. These records were also assigned to another study, of yellow fever vaccine responses in identical twins.

The material sequenced was PBMCs. Receptors were obtained from a woman aged 18-35 years in good health.

This rearrangement joins TRBV20-1 to TRBJ2-7, with D maybe TRBD2 (6 bases). The CDR3 is made up of 12 amino acids. Germline values: CDR1 DFQATT, CDR2 SNEGSKA (reference sequence). Trimming took 3 bases from V and 3 from J, leaving 9 bases between them. DNA for the CDR3: TGCAGTGCTAGCGGGGAGGTCTACGAGCAGTACTTC. It yields the protein CSASGEVYEQYF.

This clonotype was found a few times. V usage is TRBV6-1 and J usage is TRBJ2-1, with D maybe TRBD2 (6 bases). Germline V gene lookup returns CDR1 MNHNS and CDR2 SASEGT. The CDR3 has 16 amino acids. Between the trimmed V and J ends, which lost 7 bases and 9 bases, there was a span of 25 bases. The CDR3 here is CASKIMGSGIGGEQFF. The CDR3 bases are TGTGCCAGCAAGATTATGGGTAGCGGTATTGGCGGTGAGCAGTTCTTC.

The chain uses TRBV29-1 and TRBJ2-7; D possibly corresponds to TRBD2 (5 bases). Germline loops: CDR1 SQVTM, CDR2 ANQGSEA. The V and J ends lost 0 bases and 3 bases respectively, with 12 bases between them. This CDR3 comprises 14 residues. Written as DNA, the CDR3 is TGCAGCGTTGAAGAACCCATAGAGGGCTACGAGCAGTACTTC. This translates into CSVEEPIEGYEQYF.

This clonotype was seen only a few times. The chain carries TRBV7-8 and TRBJ2-3; no clear D gene. Trimming took 1 base from V and 1 from J, leaving 12 bases between them. Germline-derived CDR1 and CDR2 are SGHVS and FQNEAQ. This CDR3 contains 16 residues. CDR3 protein: CASSLDGQERTDTQYF. The CDR3 DNA follows: TGTGCCAGCAGCTTAGACGGGCAAGAACGCACAGATACGCAGTATTTT.